The sequence of this T cell receptor (beta chain) was determined in a study of T cell repertoires in cytomegalovirus infection. General study points: CMV-specific TCR beta clonotypes restricted by HLA-C were the ones dominating the ex vivo response.

The CDR3 is made up of 14 amino acids. The V gene lost 2 bases and the J gene lost 5 bases, with 9 bases spanning the gap. CDR1 and CDR2 (germline): SEHNR, FQNEAQ (reference sequence). This clonotype was counted only a few times. Its antigen is still unknown. From the reads, TCRdb called clonotypes with MiXCR, one entry per CDR3 protein. Of more than 400,000 distinct CDR3 sequences in the sample, approximately 25% are singletons; the top ten hold roughly an eighth. This TCR was sampled from a human donor in good health (CMV status not recorded). Some clones in this sample may be carry-over from other donors' samples. The chain couples TRBV7-9 to TRBJ1-4, with TRBD1 as a possible D gene (5 bases). The specimen sequenced was PBMCs. For the CDR3, the DNA is TGTGCCAGCAGCTTAAGCACAGGAAATGAAAAACTGTTTTTT. Residues: CASSLSTGNEKLFF. The variable domain in full, completed from reference TRBV7-9 and TRBJ1-4, reads DTGVSQNPRHKITKRGQNVTFRCDPISEHNRLYWYRQTLGQGPEFLTYFQNEAQLEKSRLLSDRFSAERPKGSFSTLEIQRTEQGDSAMYLCASSLSTGNEKLFFGSGTQLSVL.